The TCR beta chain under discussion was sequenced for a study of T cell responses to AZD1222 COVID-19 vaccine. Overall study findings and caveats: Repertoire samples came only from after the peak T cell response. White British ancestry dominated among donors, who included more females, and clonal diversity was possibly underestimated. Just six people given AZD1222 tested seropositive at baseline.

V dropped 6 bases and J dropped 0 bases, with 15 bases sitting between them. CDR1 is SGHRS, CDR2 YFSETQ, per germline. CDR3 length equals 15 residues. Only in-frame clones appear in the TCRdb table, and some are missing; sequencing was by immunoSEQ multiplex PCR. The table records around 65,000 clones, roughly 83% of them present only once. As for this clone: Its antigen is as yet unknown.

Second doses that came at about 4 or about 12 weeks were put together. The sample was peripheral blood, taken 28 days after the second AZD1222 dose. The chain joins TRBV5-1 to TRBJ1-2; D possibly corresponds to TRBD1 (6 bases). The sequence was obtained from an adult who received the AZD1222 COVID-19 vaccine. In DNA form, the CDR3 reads TGCGCCAGCACAAATTCGGCAGGGGCTAACTATGGCTACACCTTC. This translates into CASTNSAGANYGYTF.